This T cell receptor beta chain was obtained from a study of PD-1 blockade in mismatch repair-deficient tumors. Whole-study context: All were previously treated, progressing patients with some twelve mismatch repair-deficient cancer types.

PCR or immunohistochemistry showed mismatch repair deficiency in every enrolled patient. TCR sequencing covered a few patients who responded to pembrolizumab. This CDR3 contains 12 residues. Germline V gives CDR1 LNHDA, CDR2 SQIVND (reference sequence). V lost 4 bases, J lost 6 bases, and 10 bases lay in between. The protocol was immunoSEQ multiplex PCR, while the TCRdb copy is restricted to in-frame clones and leaves out a portion. In the table there are 40,000 or so clones, over 80% of which are singletons. The source is an adult with mismatch repair-deficient cancer. The sample in question was PBMCs, obtained approximately 41 weeks after starting pembrolizumab. This chain connects TRBV19 to TRBJ2-7; maybe TRBD2 (6 bases). Here the CDR3 reads CASSTVSGEQYF. For the CDR3, the DNA is TGTGCCAGTAGTACTGTTAGCGGCGAGCAGTACTTC.